A single sample gave rise to the 8 T cell receptor beta chains below, sequenced in a study of T cell changes during pregnancy in multiple sclerosis. Sequenced by immunoSEQ multiplex PCR; TCRdb stores in-frame clones only, minus some. In the table there are some 93,000 clones, 75% to 95% of which are singletons. Sequences were derived from peripheral blood, sampled after pregnancy. The receptor set was obtained from a female donor in good health, enrolled as a control in a pregnancy study.

This sequence joins TRBV18 and TRBJ1-2; TRBD1 matches 9 bases. Germline CDR1 and CDR2: KGHSH and LQKENI. This CDR3 is built from 15 residues. V lost 6 bases, J lost 2 bases, and 7 bases stayed unmatched. CDR3: CASSQGQGGNYGYTF. Here the CDR3 DNA reads TGTGCCAGCTCCCAGGGACAGGGAGGCAACTATGGCTACACCTTC.

The genes are TRBV4-2 and TRBJ1-4; tentative D call: TRBD1 (5 bases). Trimming left V 5 bases short and J 0 bases short, with 10 bases between. The germline CDR1 and CDR2 sequences are LGHNA and YNFKEQ. The CDR3 has 15 amino acids. CDR3 nucleotide sequence: TGTGCCAGCAGCGACGACAGAGCAACTAATGAAAAACTGTTTTTT. It is translated as CASSDDRATNEKLFF.

On this clone: This sample also contains other DNA sequences that code for the same CDR3. The chain carries TRBV7-8 and TRBJ2-7, with 7 nucleotides matching TRBD2. The germline V gene has CDR1 SGHVS and CDR2 FQNEAQ. The CDR3 is 13 amino acids. After removal of 1 base from V and 4 bases from J, the junction contained 1 base not matched to a gene. CDR3 sequence (DNA): TGTGCCAGCAGCTTAGGGGGGGGTTACGAGCAGTACTTC. It yields the protein CASSLGGGYEQYF.

V is TRBV19 and J is TRBJ2-1; TRBD1 matches 8 bases. The CDR3 contains 17 residues. V lost 4 bases, J lost 1 base, and 9 bases stayed unmatched. Looked up from germline, CDR1 is LNHDA and CDR2 is SQIVND (reference sequence). CDR3 loop: CASSKGGQEGSYNEQFF. For the CDR3, the DNA is TGTGCCAGTAGTAAAGGGGGACAGGAGGGATCCTACAATGAGCAGTTCTTC.

This clone has a single count. A junction boundary mismatches the germline segment, possibly from a read error. The genes are TRBV15 and TRBJ1-3, with 8 bases aligning to TRBD1. This CDR3 is built from 18 residues. Germline assignment: CDR1 LNHNV and CDR2 YYDKDF (reference sequence). The CDR3 DNA sequence: TGTGCCACCAGCAGCGCTGTTCCGGGACAGGTCTTGAGGAACACCGTATATTTT. As protein: CATSSAVPGQVLRNTVYF.

V and J are TRBV6-5 and TRBJ1-1; D remains ambiguous. The V gene's germline CDR1 is MNHEY and CDR2 SVGAGI. This CDR3 is built from 15 residues. V was clipped by 5 bases and J by 2 bases, with 15 bases between them. The CDR3 loop is CASSPYLGRNTEAFF. As DNA, the CDR3 is TGTGCCAGCAGTCCTTATTTGGGCCGAAACACTGAAGCTTTCTTT.

This clone was detected only a few times. Other nucleotide sequences from this sample produce the same CDR3. The chain couples TRBV2 to TRBJ2-7, with D possibly TRBD1 on 5 matching bases. The CDR3 is 12 amino acids. The V and J ends lost 7 bases and 7 bases respectively, with 14 bases between them. From germline, CDR1 is SNHLY and CDR2 FYNNEI. The CDR3 loop is CASMGTGQEQYF. Here the CDR3 DNA reads TGTGCCAGCATGGGAACAGGCCAGGAGCAGTACTTC.

The CDR3 region has the DNA TGTGCCAAAGCGACCGGGGGGGGTAGCACAGATACGCAGTATTTT. This encodes CAKATGGGSTDTQYF. V is TRBV6-7 and J is TRBJ2-3, with 8 bases matching TRBD2. TRBV6-7 has ORF status, its function being uncertain. The trim removed 10 bases at V and 0 bases at J, leaving 9 bases unmatched. CDR3 length: 15 amino acids.